This T cell receptor beta chain stems from a study of Ad26.COV2.S vaccination and SARS-CoV-2 variants. Study findings and constraints: Vaccine recipients posted higher spike-specific TCR breadth than their placebo counterparts.

Regarding treatment: some 19 received Ad26.COV2.S at low or high dose, single or two shots; roughly five received placebo; per-sample allocation not given. The samples were gathered on day 63 after the first injection of vaccine or placebo. An adult aged 18-55 years in Boston served as the donor. The V gene's germline CDR1 is SGHDN and CDR2 FVKESK. There are 13 residues in the CDR3. V lost 6 bases, J lost 5 bases, and 13 bases lay in between. The method was immunoSEQ multiplex PCR; TCRdb's version includes in-frame clones alone and lacks a portion of them. Here the sample spans 350,000 to 450,000 clones, 80% to 95% being singletons. This clone was seen more than once but under ten times. Its antigen is unidentified.

The receptor was derived from a person between 18 and 60 years old who received the Ad26.COV2.S COVID-19 vaccine or a placebo. Sequencing was performed on peripheral blood, taken in a trial of Ad26.COV2.S vaccine versus placebo. The V and J genes are TRBV14 and TRBJ2-5; tentatively, D is TRBD2 (7 bases). The CDR3 protein is CASRRGARETQYF. The DNA for the CDR3 is TGTGCCAGCAGACGGGGGGCCCGGGAGACCCAGTACTTC.